Shown below are 14 T cell receptor beta chains from a single sample sequenced in a study of CD8 T cells in Susac syndrome. Reverse transcription of roughly 0.5 to 1 ug RNA was carried out with random hexamers. TCRdb re-analysed the immunoSEQ multiplex PCR reads in MiXCR, keeping a single row per CDR3 protein. Here the sample spans 110,000 to 150,000 distinct CDR3 sequences, 95% being singletons. Sample: CD4+ T cells from PBMCs. Every receptor here comes from a human donor with Susac syndrome.

The V gene is TRBV14, the J gene TRBJ2-1; 9 nucleotides line up with TRBD1. V gave up 1 base and J gave up 4 bases; unmatched junction bases: 2. This CDR3 is built from 15 residues. Germline CDR1 SGHDN, CDR2 FVKESK. The CDR3 protein is CASSQVQGAYNEQFF. For the CDR3, the DNA is TGTGCCAGCAGCCAAGTACAGGGGGCTTACAATGAGCAGTTCTTC. The entire variable domain, with the rest obtained from reference TRBV14 and TRBJ2-1, is as follows: EAGVTQFPSHSVIEKGQTVTLRCDPISGHDNLYWYRRVMGKEIKFLLHFVKESKQDESGMPNNRFLAERTGGTYSTLKVQPAELEDSGVYFCASSQVQGAYNEQFFGPGTRLTVL.

This clonotype is a singleton in its sample. The V gene is TRBV20-1, the J gene TRBJ2-7; the D gene is possibly TRBD2 (5 bases). CDR3 length equals 13 residues. V was clipped by 6 bases and J by 5 bases, with 17 bases between them. Germline loops: CDR1 DFQATT, CDR2 SNEGSKA (reference sequence). DNA of the CDR3: TGCAGTGCGCTATCTGCGGACGGGGACGAGCAGTACTTC. The encoded protein is CSALSADGDEQYF.

Turning to this clonotype: At one boundary the junction diverges from the germline segment, which might be a read error. The V call is TRBV5-1, the J call TRBJ2-7; D is perhaps TRBD1 or TRBD2 (5 bases each). Germline V gene lookup returns CDR1 SGHRS and CDR2 YFSETQ. The CDR3 spans 16 residues. CDR3 nucleotide sequence: TGCGCCAGCAGCTTGGGTGGGGGATCAGGATCCTCCGAGCAGTACTTC. The encoded protein is CASSLGGGSGSSEQYF. Based on the CDR3 plus reference TRBV5-1 and TRBJ2-7, the full variable domain is KAGVTQTPRYLIKTRGQQVTLSCSPISGHRSVSWYQQTPGQGLQFLFEYFSETQRNKGNFPGRFSGRQFSNSRSEMNVSTLELGDSALYLCASSLGGGSGSSEQYFGPGTRLTVT.

The CDR3 DNA sequence: TGCGCCAGCAGCGGTCGGGACAAAGGCTACGAGCAGTACTTC. It encodes CASSGRDKGYEQYF. The chain is built from TRBV4-1 and TRBJ2-7, with a possible D match to TRBD1 (6 bases). There are 14 residues in the CDR3. Germline CDR1 reads MGHRA; CDR2 reads YSYEKL. V shed 5 bases and J shed 3 bases, with 14 bases lying between them.

The chain links TRBV5-1 to TRBJ1-2; TRBD1 matches 8 bases. The CDR3 covers 15 residues. After removal of 3 bases from V and 5 bases from J, the junction contained 9 bases not matched to a gene. Germline V CDR1 and CDR2: SGHRS, YFSETQ. CDR3 coding DNA: TGCGCCAGCAGCTCGGGGGACAGGCCTATGTATGGCTACACCTTC. Translated, it gives CASSSGDRPMYGYTF.

The chain joins TRBV5-1 to TRBJ2-3; TRBD1 might be the D (6 bases). CDR3 length equals 13 residues. Germline values: CDR1 SGHRS, CDR2 YFSETQ. Deletions cut 4 bases from V and 4 bases from J, with 10 bases between. CDR3 nucleotide sequence: TGCGCCAGCAGCCAACAGGGCGCAGATACGCAGTATTTT. Its translation: CASSQQGADTQYF.

V is TRBV5-6 and J is TRBJ2-5; 12 bases map to TRBD2. V lost 3 bases and J lost 5; bases outside the gene matches: 11. The CDR3 loop spans 17 amino acids. In germline, CDR1 is SGHDT, CDR2 YYEEEE. The CDR3 nucleotides read TGTGCCAGCAGCTCCACCCGACTAGCGGGAGAACGGGAGACCCAGTACTTC. This translates into CASSSTRLAGERETQYF.

The V and J genes are TRBV7-9 and TRBJ2-2, with 7 bases fitting TRBD2. Losses at the gene ends were 5 bases for V and 6 bases for J; bases not matched to a gene: 9. Germline CDR1 and CDR2: SEHNR and FQNEAQ (reference sequence). The CDR3 runs 15 residues. The CDR3 DNA sequence: TGTGCCAGCAGCCTTCTATCGGCGGGGGCCGGGGAGCTGTTTTTT. Its translation: CASSLLSAGAGELFF.

The chain is built from TRBV29-1 and TRBJ2-7; 9 bases map to TRBD1. Trimming took 7 bases from V and 2 from J; bases not matched to a gene: 6. CDR1 is SQVTM and CDR2 is ANQGSEA in the germline V gene. The CDR3 sequence is 13 residues long. The CDR3 is CSGRQGGTYEQYF. The CDR3 bases are TGCAGCGGACGACAGGGGGGTACCTACGAGCAGTACTTC.

The gene calls are TRBV9 and TRBJ2-3; D not certain. CDR1 is SGDLS and CDR2 is YYNGEE in the germline V gene. Trimming took 0 bases from V and 9 from J, leaving 11 bases between them. The CDR3 extends over 13 amino acids. CDR3 sequence: CASSVGAEPTQYF. The CDR3 coding sequence is TGTGCCAGCAGCGTAGGGGCAGAACCAACGCAGTATTTT.

The chain combines TRBV3-1 with TRBJ2-3; possibly TRBD2 for D (5 bases). The CDR3 is 15 residues long. V was trimmed by 0 bases and J by 9 bases, leaving 16 bases between them. Germline values: CDR1 LGHDT, CDR2 YNNKEL (reference sequence). The CDR3 sequence is CASSQERELLKTQYF. In DNA form, the CDR3 reads TGTGCCAGCAGCCAAGAGAGGGAGTTGCTCAAAACGCAGTATTTT.

The chain carries TRBV5-1 and TRBJ1-2, with 7 bases fitting TRBD1. CDR1 and CDR2 (germline): SGHRS, YFSETQ. The CDR3 sequence is 14 residues long. The junction had 12 bases not matched to a gene; V was cut back by 6 bases and J by 7 bases. The chain's CDR3 is CASTKIGQDGGYTF. Written as DNA, the CDR3 is TGCGCCAGCACCAAAATCGGACAGGATGGTGGCTACACCTTC.

The chain links TRBV19 to TRBJ2-1; a possible D gene is TRBD2 (5 bases). With 5 bases removed from V and 1 base from J, the gap between germline ends came to 9 bases. The CDR3 has 14 residues. CDR1 is LNHDA and CDR2 is SQIVND in the germline V gene (reference sequence). CDR3: CASSVDSSYNEQFF. DNA of the CDR3: TGTGCCAGTAGTGTGGACTCGTCCTACAATGAGCAGTTCTTC.

The rearrangement links TRBV5-1 to TRBJ1-1; 9 bases agree with TRBD1. Germline loops: CDR1 SGHRS, CDR2 YFSETQ. CDR3 size: 15 residues. With 4 bases clipped from V and 0 bases from J, the junction kept 4 bases outside the gene matches. The CDR3 DNA sequence: TGCGCCAGCAGCGGCAGGACAGGGGTGAACACTGAAGCTTTCTTT. This codes for CASSGRTGVNTEAFF.